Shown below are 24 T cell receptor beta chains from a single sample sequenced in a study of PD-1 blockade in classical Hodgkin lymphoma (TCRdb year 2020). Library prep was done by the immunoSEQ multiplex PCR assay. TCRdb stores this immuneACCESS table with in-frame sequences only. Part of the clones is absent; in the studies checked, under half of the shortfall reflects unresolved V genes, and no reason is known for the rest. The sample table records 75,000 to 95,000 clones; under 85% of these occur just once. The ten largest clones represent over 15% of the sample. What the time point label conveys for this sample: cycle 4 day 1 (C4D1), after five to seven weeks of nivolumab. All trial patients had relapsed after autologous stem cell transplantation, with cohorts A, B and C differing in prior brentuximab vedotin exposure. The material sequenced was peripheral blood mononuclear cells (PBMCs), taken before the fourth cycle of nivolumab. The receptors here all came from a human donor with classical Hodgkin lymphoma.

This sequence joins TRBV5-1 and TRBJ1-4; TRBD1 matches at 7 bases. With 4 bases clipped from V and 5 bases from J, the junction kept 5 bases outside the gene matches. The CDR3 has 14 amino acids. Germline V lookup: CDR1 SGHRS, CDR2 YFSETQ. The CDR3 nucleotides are TGCGCCAGCAGCCTCGGACAGGTGAATGAAAAACTGTTTTTT. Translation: CASSLGQVNEKLFF.

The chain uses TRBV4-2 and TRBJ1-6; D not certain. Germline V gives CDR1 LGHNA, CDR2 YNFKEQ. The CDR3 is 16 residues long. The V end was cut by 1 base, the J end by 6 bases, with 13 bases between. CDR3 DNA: TGTGCCAGCAGCCAAGTAAACAGAGACCTTAATTCACCCCTCCACTTT. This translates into CASSQVNRDLNSPLHF.

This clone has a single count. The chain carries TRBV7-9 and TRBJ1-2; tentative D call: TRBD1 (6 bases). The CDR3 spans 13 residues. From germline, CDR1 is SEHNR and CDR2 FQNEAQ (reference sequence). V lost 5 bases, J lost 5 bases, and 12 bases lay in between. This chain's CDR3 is CASSEGQTYGYTF. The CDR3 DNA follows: TGTGCCAGCAGCGAAGGACAGACTTATGGCTACACCTTC. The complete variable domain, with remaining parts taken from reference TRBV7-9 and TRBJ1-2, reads DTGVSQNPRHKITKRGQNVTFRCDPISEHNRLYWYRQTLGQGPEFLTYFQNEAQLEKSRLLSDRFSAERPKGSFSTLEIQRTEQGDSAMYLCASSEGQTYGYTFGSGTRLTVV.

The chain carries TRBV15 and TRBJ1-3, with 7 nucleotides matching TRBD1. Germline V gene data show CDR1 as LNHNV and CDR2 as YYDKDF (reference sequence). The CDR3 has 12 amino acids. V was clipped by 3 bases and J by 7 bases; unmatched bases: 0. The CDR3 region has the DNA TGTGCCACCAGCAGGGACAGGAACACCATATATTTT. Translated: CATSRDRNTIYF. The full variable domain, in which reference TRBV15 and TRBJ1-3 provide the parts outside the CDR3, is DAMVIQNPRYQVTQFGKPVTLSCSQTLNHNVMYWYQQKSSQAPKLLFHYYDKDFNNEADTPDNFQSRRPNTSFCFLDIRSPGLGDTAMYLCATSRDRNTIYFGEGSWLTVV.

Written as DNA, the CDR3 is TGTGCCAGCAGCTTCTCCCCCAGCTCCTACGAGCAGTACTTC. Translated: CASSFSPSSYEQYF. The chain joins TRBV7-2 to TRBJ2-7; D is unclear. V was trimmed by 3 bases and J by 0 bases, leaving 9 bases between them. The CDR3 spans 14 residues. Germline-derived CDR1 and CDR2 are SGHTA and FQGNSA.

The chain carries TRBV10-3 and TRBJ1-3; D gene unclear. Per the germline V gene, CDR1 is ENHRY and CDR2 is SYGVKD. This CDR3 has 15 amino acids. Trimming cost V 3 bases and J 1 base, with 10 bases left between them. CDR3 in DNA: TGTGCCATCAGTGAAGGAAAGAATTCTGGAAACACCATATATTTT. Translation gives CAISEGKNSGNTIYF.

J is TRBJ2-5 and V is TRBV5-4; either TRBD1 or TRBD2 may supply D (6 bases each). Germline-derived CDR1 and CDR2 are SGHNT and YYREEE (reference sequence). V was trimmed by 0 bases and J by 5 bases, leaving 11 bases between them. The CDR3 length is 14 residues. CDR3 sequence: CASSLEGGLETQYF. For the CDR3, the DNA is TGTGCCAGCAGCTTGGAAGGGGGGCTGGAGACCCAGTACTTC.

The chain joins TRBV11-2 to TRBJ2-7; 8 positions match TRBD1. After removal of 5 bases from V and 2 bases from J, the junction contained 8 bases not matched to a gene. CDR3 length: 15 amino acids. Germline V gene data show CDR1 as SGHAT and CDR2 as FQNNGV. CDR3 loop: CASSRYRGETYEQYF. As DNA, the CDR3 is TGTGCCAGCAGCCGTTACAGGGGGGAGACCTACGAGCAGTACTTC. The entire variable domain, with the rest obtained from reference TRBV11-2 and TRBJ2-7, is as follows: EAGVAQSPRYKIIEKRQSVAFWCNPISGHATLYWYQQILGQGPKLLIQFQNNGVVDDSQLPKDRFSAERLKGVDSTLKIQPAKLEDSAVYLCASSRYRGETYEQYFGPGTRLTVT.

Here the CDR3 reads CASSQRGGEKLFF. As DNA, the CDR3 is TGTGCCAGCAGCCAAAGGGGGGGGGAAAAACTGTTTTTT. This chain joins TRBV27 and TRBJ1-4; TRBD1 is a possible D gene (6 bases). In germline, CDR1 is MNHEY, CDR2 SMNVEV (reference sequence). The CDR3 has 13 amino acids. The ends were cut back, 6 bases at V and 8 bases at J, with 13 bases in the middle.

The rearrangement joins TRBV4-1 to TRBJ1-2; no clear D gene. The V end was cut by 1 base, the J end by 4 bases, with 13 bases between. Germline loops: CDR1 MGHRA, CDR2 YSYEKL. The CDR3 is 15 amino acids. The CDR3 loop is CASSQGEDGTYGYTF. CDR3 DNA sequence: TGCGCCAGCAGCCAAGGGGAGGACGGAACCTATGGCTACACCTTC.

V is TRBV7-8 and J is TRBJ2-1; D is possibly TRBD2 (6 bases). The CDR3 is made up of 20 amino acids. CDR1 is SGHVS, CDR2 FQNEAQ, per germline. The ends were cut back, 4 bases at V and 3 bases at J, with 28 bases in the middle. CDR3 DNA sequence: TGTGCCAGCAGCTCCATTTCCAGCGGGCCAGATCAGGAGATCTACAATGAGCAGTTCTTC. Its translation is CASSSISSGPDQEIYNEQFF.

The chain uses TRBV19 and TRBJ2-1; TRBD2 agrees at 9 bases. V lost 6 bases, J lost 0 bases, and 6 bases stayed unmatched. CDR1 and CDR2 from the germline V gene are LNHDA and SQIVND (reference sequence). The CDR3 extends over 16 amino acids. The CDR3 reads CASRGLASSSYNEQFF. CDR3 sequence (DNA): TGTGCCAGTAGGGGACTAGCATCCAGCTCCTACAATGAGCAGTTCTTC. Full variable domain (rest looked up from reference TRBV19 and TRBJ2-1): DGGITQSPKYLFRKEGQNVTLSCEQNLNHDAMYWYRQDPGQGLRLIYYSQIVNDFQKGDIAEGYSVSREKKESFPLTVTSAQKNPTAFYLCASRGLASSSYNEQFFGPGTRLTVL.

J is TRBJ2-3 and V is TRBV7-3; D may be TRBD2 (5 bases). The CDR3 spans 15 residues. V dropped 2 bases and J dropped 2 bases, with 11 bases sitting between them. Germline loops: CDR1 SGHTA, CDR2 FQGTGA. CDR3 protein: CASSLLEDLTDTQYF. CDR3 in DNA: TGTGCCAGCAGCTTACTGGAGGACCTCACAGATACGCAGTATTTT.

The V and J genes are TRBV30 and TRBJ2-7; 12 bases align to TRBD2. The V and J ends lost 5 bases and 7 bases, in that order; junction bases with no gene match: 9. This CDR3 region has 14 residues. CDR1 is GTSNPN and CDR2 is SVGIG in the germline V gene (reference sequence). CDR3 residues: CAWGRLAGVGEQYF. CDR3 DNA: TGTGCCTGGGGACGACTAGCGGGAGTGGGTGAGCAGTACTTC. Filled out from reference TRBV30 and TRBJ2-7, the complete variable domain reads SQTIHQWPATLVQPVGSPLSLECTVEGTSNPNLYWYRQAAGRGLQLLFYSVGIGQISSEVPQNLSASRPQDRQFILSSKKLLLSDSGFYLCAWGRLAGVGEQYFGPGTRLTVT.

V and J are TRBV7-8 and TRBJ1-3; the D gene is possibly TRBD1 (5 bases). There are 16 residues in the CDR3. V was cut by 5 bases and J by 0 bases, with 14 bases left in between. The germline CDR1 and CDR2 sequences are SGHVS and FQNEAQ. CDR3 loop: CASSADSSSSGNTIYF. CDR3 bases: TGTGCCAGCAGCGCAGACAGTTCCTCCTCTGGAAACACCATATATTTT.

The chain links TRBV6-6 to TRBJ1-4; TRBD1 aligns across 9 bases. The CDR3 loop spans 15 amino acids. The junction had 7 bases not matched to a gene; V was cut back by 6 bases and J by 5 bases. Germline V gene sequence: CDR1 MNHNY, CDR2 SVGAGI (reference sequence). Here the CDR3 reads CASRDEGTGNEKLFF. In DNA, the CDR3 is TGTGCCAGCAGAGATGAAGGGACAGGGAATGAAAAACTGTTTTTT.

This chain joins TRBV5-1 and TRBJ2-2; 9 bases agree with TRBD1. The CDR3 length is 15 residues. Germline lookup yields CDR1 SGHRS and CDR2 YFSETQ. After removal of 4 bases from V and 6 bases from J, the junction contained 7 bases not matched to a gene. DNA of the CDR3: TGCGCCAGCAGCAGCGGGACAGGGATTGCCGGGGAGCTGTTTTTT. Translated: CASSSGTGIAGELFF.

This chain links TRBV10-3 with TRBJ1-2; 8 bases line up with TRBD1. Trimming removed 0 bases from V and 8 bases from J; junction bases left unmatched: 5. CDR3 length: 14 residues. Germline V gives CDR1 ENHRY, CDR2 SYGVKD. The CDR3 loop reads CAISESRQGSGYTF. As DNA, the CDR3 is TGTGCCATCAGTGAGTCGCGACAGGGGAGCGGCTACACCTTC.

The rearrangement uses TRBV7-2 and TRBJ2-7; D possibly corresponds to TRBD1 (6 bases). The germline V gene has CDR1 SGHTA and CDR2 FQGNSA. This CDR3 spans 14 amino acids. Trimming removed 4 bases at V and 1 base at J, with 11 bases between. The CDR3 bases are TGTGCCAGCAGCTCCCAAACAGGGTCCTACGAGCAGTACTTC. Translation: CASSSQTGSYEQYF.

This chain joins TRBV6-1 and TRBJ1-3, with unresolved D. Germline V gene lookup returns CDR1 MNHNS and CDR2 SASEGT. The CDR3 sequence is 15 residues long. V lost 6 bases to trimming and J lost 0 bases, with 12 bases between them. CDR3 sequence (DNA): TGTGCCAGCAGGGTAGATTCTCACTCTGGAAACACCATATATTTT. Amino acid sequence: CASRVDSHSGNTIYF.

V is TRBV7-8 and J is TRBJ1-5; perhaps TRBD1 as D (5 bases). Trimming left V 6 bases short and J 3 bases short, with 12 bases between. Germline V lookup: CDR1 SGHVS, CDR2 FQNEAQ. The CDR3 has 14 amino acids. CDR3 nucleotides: TGTGCCAGCAGTTCGGGGGTGGCCAATCAGCCCCAGCATTTT. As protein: CASSSGVANQPQHF.

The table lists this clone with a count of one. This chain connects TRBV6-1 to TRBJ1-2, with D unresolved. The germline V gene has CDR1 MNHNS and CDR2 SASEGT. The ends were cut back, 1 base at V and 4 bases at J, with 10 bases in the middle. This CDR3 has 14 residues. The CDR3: CASSEVQTFYGYTF. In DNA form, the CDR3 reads TGTGCCAGCAGTGAAGTACAGACATTCTATGGCTACACCTTC.

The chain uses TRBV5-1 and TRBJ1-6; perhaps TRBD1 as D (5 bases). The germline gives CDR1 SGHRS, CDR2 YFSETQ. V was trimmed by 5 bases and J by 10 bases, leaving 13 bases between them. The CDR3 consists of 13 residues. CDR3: CASRNSGNSPLHF. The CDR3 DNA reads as TGCGCCAGCAGGAATTCAGGGAACTCACCCCTCCACTTT.

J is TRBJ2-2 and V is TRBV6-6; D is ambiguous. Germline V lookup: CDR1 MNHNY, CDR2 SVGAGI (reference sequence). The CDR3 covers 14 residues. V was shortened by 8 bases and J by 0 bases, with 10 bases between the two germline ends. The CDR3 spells CASWPDTNTGELFF. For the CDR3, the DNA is TGTGCCAGCTGGCCGGATACGAACACCGGGGAGCTGTTTTTT.